This TCR beta chain came from a study of T cells in Graves' hyperthyroidism and ophthalmopathy. This clonotype was detected ten times or more. Thyroid ultrasound and orbital computed tomography, with clinical symptoms and serum thyroxine and TRAb, informed diagnoses. J gave up 6 bases and V 10 bases, and 5 bases lay outside the gene matches. The germline V gene encodes CDR1 ENHRY and CDR2 SYGVKD. The CDR3 covers 13 residues. Amplification of TCR beta CDR3 regions used RNA as the template. Carried out on the TCR CDR3, a first-round RT-PCR used the HTBI primer set. TCRdb ran MiXCR on the multiplex PCR reads and lists one entry per CDR3 protein. The sample lists 450,000 to 650,000 distinct CDR3 sequences, approximately 14% occurring once.

The sample comprised blood. This TCR derives from a woman younger than 35 with Graves' ophthalmopathy. This chain uses TRBV10-3 with TRBJ2-7; 14 nucleotides agree with TRBD2. The CDR3 spells CATGLAGGVEQYF. The CDR3 DNA is TGTGCCACTGGACTAGCGGGAGGAGTCGAGCAGTACTTC.